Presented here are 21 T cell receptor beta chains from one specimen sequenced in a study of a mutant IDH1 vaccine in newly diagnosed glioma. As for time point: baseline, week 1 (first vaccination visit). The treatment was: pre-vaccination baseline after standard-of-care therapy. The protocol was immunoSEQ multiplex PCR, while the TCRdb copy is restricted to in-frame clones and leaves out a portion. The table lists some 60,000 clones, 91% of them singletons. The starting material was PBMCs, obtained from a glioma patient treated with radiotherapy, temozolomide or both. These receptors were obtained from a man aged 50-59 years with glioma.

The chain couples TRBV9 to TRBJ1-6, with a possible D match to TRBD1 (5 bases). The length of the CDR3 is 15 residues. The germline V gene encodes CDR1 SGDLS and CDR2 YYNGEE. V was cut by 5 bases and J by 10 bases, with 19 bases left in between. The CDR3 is CASREDIQLQSPLHF. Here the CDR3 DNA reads TGTGCCAGCAGAGAGGACATTCAGTTGCAATCACCCCTCCACTTT.

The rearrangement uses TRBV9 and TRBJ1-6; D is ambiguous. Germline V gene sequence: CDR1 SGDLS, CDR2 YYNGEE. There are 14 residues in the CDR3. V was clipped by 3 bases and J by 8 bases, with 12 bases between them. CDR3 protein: CASSGQRRDSPLHF. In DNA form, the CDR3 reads TGTGCCAGCAGCGGTCAGAGACGCGATTCACCCCTCCACTTT.

For the CDR3, the DNA is TGTGCCAGCAGCTGGGGACAGGGGGATAGCAATCAGCCCCAGCATTTT. It yields the protein CASSWGQGDSNQPQHF. The chain has TRBV7-8 and TRBJ1-5; 11 positions match TRBD1. The germline gives CDR1 SGHVS, CDR2 FQNEAQ. The CDR3 runs to 16 residues. With V trimmed by 4 bases and J by 0 bases, 2 bases remained unmatched. The full variable domain, completed using reference TRBV7-8 and TRBJ1-5, is GAGVSQSPRYKVAKRGQDVALRCDPISGHVSLFWYQQALGQGPEFLTYFQNEAQLDKSGLPSDRFFAERPEGSVSTLKIQRTQQEDSAVYLCASSWGQGDSNQPQHFGDGTRLSIL.

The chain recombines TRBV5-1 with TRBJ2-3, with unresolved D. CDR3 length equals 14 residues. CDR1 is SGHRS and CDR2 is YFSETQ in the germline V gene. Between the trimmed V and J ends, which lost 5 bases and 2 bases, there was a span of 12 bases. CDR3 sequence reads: CASSLMGYTDTQYF. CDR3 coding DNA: TGCGCCAGCAGTCTTATGGGATACACAGATACGCAGTATTTT.

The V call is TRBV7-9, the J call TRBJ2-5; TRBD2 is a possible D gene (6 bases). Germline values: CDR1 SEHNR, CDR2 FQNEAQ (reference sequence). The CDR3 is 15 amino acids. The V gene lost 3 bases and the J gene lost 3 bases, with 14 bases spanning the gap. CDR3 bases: TGTGCCAGCAGCTTGGGGAGGACGGAGAAAGAGACCCAGTACTTC. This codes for CASSLGRTEKETQYF.

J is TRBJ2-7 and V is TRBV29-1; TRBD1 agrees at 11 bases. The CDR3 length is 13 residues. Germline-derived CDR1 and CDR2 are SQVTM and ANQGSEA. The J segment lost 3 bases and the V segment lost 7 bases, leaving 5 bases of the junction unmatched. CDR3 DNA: TGCAGCGCGGGACAGGGGGGGGGCTACGAGCAGTACTTC. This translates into CSAGQGGGYEQYF.

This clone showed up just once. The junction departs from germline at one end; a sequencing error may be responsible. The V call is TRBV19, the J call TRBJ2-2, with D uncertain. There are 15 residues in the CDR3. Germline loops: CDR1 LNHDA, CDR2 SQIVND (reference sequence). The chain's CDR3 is CASSGFGRNAGELFF. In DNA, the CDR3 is TGTGCCAGTAGTGGATTCGGACGGAACGCCGGGGAGCTGTTTTTT.

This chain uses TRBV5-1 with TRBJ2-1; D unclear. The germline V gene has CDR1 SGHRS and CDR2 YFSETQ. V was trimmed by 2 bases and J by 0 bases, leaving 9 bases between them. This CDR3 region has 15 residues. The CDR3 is CASSLVPGSYNEQFF. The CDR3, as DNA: TGCGCCAGCAGCTTAGTCCCGGGCTCCTACAATGAGCAGTTCTTC.

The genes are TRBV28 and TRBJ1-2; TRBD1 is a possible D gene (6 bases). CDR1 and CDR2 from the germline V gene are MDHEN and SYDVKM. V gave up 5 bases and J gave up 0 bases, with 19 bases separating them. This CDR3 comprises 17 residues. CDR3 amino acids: CASSIEGGAPANYGYTF. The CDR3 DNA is TGTGCCAGCAGTATCGAGGGGGGGGCTCCGGCTAACTATGGCTACACCTTC.

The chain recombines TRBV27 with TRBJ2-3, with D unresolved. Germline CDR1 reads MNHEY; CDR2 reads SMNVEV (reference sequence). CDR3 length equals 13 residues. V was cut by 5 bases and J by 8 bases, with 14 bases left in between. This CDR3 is CASSVVGRPTQYF. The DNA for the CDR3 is TGTGCCAGCAGTGTCGTCGGTCGCCCTACGCAGTATTTT.

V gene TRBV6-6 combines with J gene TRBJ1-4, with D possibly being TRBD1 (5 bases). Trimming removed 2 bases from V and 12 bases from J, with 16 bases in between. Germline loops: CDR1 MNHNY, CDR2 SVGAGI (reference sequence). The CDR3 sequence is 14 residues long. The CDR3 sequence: CASSYLGRKGELFF. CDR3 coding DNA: TGTGCCAGCAGTTACCTCGGACGGAAAGGGGAACTGTTTTTT.

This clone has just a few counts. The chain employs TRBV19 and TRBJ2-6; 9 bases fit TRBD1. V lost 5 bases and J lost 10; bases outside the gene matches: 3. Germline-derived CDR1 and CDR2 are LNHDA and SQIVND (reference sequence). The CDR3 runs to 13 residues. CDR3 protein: CASSVTGGNVLTF. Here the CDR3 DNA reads TGTGCCAGTAGTGTGACAGGGGGGAACGTCCTGACTTTC.

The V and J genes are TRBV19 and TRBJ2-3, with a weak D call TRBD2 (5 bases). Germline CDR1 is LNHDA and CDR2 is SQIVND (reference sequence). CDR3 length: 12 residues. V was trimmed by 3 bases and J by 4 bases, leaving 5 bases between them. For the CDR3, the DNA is TGTGCCAGTAGTATGCGGGCAGATACGCAGTATTTT. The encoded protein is CASSMRADTQYF.

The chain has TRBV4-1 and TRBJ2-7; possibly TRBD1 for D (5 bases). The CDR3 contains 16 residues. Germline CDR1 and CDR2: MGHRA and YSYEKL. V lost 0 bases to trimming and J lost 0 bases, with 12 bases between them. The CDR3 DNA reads TGCGCCAGCAGCCAAGATGGGGCGAGAAGCTCCTACGAGCAGTACTTC. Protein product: CASSQDGARSSYEQYF.

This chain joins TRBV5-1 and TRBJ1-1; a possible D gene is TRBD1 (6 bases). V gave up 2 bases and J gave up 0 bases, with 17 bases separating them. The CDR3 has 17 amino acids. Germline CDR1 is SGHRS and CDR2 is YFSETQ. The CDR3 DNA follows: TGCGCCAGCAGCTTAATCACAGGGCCAAACCTGAACACTGAAGCTTTCTTT. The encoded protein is CASSLITGPNLNTEAFF.

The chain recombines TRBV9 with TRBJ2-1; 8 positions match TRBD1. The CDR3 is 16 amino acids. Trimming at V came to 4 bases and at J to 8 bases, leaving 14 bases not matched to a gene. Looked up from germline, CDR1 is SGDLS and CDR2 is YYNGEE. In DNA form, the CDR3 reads TGTGCCAGCAGCCCGCATCAGGGGGCAAGTTGGGATGAGCAGTTCTTC. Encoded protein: CASSPHQGASWDEQFF.

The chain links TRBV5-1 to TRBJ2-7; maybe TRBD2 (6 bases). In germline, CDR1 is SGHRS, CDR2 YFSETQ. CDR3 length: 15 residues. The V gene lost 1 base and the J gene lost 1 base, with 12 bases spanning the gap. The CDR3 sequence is CASSLLTGGSYEQYF. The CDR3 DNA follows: TGCGCCAGCAGCTTGTTAACCGGGGGATCCTACGAGCAGTACTTC.

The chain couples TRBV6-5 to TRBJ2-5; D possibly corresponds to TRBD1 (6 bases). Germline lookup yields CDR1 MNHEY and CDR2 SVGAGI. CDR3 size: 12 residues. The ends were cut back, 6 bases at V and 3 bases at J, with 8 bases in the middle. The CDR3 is CASRGAKETQYF. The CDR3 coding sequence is TGTGCCAGCAGGGGGGCCAAAGAGACCCAGTACTTC.

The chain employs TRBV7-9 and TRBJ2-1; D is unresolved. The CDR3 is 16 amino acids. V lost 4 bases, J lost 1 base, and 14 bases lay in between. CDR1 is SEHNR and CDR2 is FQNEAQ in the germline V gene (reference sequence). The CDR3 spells CASSSLGPPSYNEQFF. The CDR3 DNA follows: TGTGCCAGCAGCTCCCTCGGACCGCCTTCCTACAATGAGCAGTTCTTC.

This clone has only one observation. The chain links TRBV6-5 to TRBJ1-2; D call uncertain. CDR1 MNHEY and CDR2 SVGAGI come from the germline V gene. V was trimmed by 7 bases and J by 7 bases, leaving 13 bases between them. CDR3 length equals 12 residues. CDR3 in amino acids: CASNLGRLGYTF. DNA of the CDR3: TGTGCCAGCAACCTAGGACGACTTGGCTACACCTTC.

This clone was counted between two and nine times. CDR3 DNA sequence: TGTGCCAGCTCACCACACGAGGTAGCGGTTATCTACGAGCAGTACTTC. Encoded protein: CASSPHEVAVIYEQYF. This rearrangement joins TRBV18 to TRBJ2-7, with D possibly TRBD2 on 6 matching bases. The CDR3 spans 16 residues. From germline, CDR1 is KGHSH and CDR2 LQKENI. V was shortened by 1 base and J by 3 bases, with 16 bases between the two germline ends.